This entry features one TCR beta chain sequence. No antigen is known for it. One base away there is no much larger clone; base qualities are not given. The library came from 5' RACE. These reads were obtained on an Illumina HiSeq 2500. A second 7 to 11 cycle PCR used a sample-barcoded 5' primer and a J-beta primer mix. A unique molecular identifier was introduced onto each TCR beta cDNA molecule by a template-switch 5' adaptor carrying 12 random nucleotides. Each sample yielded at least 2.5 million CDR3-containing paired-end reads. All of the RNA was converted into first-strand cDNA using the Mint cDNA synthesis kit, with a TRBC-specific oligonucleotide serving as the primer. Following uracil-DNA glycosylase treatment, all cDNA underwent a first 18-cycle PCR with the universal primers M1SS and BC2_uni_R. Concerning the study's data processing: Each sample was normalized by randomly selecting 1 million high-quality reads, each carrying a distinct molecular identifier. Reads sharing molecular identifiers were discarded rather than binned into consensus sequences. CDR3 identification, clonotype clustering and error correction used MiTCR with a Q25 quality threshold and the strictest error-elimination algorithm. Lower-bound total TCR beta diversity was estimated with a nonparametric unseen species model using Euler transformation. TCRdb itself trimmed the public reads at Q25 with fastp, ran MiXCR and retained productive beta chains. For every CDR3 protein sequence, its rows merge into one entry that carries the most common genes and DNA. TCRdb, not the original authors, processed these V and J calls. The sample contains 780,000 or so distinct CDR3 sequences, about 56% of them found a single time. Roughly 24% of the sample lies in the top ten.

The sample comes from a study of blood T cells in healthy people across ages (dated by TCRdb to the mid-2010s). Background for the entire study: Template switching captured roughly one uniquely barcoded TCR beta cDNA molecule per two T cells in model experiments. To track age-related changes in TCR beta repertoire diversity, the study relied on deep sequencing normalized with unique cDNA molecular identifiers. Donors were grouped into four age groups: young (average approximately 15 years), middle-aged (under 40), aged (roughly 62) and long-lived (approximately 78). To avoid experimental bias, donors of different ages were randomly spread across the sequencing lanes. Using the same blood draw, the study looked at two additional independent replicas of 1 million unique cDNA reads for two donors, one aged 18 to 29 and the other aged 80 or older.

The donors were 40 or so Caucasian individuals from Russia, aged roughly 6 to 90 years, who were systemically healthy. Each donor gave ten milliliters of peripheral blood, collected into EDTA-treated Vacutainer tubes. Ficoll-Paque density-gradient centrifugation was used to isolate PBMCs, with at least 6 million per sample. Trizol reagent was used to extract total RNA from the PBMCs, yielding at least 6 micrograms per sample. The percentages of naive CD45RAhigh/CD27high T cells were determined by flow cytometry on a PBMC aliquot from every donor. Points the paper makes about the study in general: The CMV infection status of donors was not known, potentially confounding age-related changes in expanded clonotypes. Conclusive comparison of naive and antigen-experienced compartments was prevented by the profiling of bulk unsorted PBMCs. Observed TCR beta diversity correlated strongly with the percentage of naive T cells measured by flow cytometry. Total diversity estimates from one million sequenced T cells were considered lower bounds and underestimates. Observed TCR beta diversity per million T cells fell roughly linearly with age, and a significant reduction was already apparent by age roughly 41. Compared with the aged group, the long-lived group had more naive CD4+ T cells, fewer expanded clones and increased TCR diversity, a pattern suggesting age selection.

The sequenced sample was blood. The source is a middle-aged man in good health.

Here is the DNA: TGTGCCAGCAGTATACAGGGTCCATTGGAGACCCAGTACTTC. It translates as CASSIQGPLETQYF. The rearrangement joined TRBV27 to TRBJ2-5; TRBD1 is a possible D gene, resting on 6 matching bases. Sequences MNHEY (CDR1) and SMNVEV (CDR2) are obtained from the germline V gene (reference sequence). From its cysteine to its phenylalanine, the CDR3 spans 14 amino acids. Of all the DNA, just the CDR3 is kept, 42 bases in frame from base 1. V is shortened by 5 bases, J by 5 bases, and the region joining them spans 15 bases.